This record concerns one T cell receptor (beta chain) sequence. These data originate in a study of regulatory T cells in long-lasting Graves disease. Time point given: newly diagnosed GD, antithyroid drugs for less than 3 months. Isolated PBMC RNA provided the starting material for the TCR library. The peripheral blood volume drawn was about 10 milliliters, and it was collected into EDTA tubes. Libraries of TCR beta came from iRepertoire HTBI primers plus Arm-PCR of CDR3 regions. TCRdb reprocessed the multiplex PCR reads with MiXCR, giving one entry per CDR3 protein. The data contain over 500,000 distinct CDR3 sequences, 15% to 20% of them singletons. CDR3 length: 14 amino acids. Trimming removed 6 bases from V and 8 bases from J, with 19 bases in between. Germline assignment: CDR1 DFQATT and CDR2 SNEGSKA (reference sequence). The sample also formed part of further work on T cells in Graves' hyperthyroidism and ophthalmopathy. Turning to that study: Initially, a first-round RT-PCR of the TCR CDR3 employed the HTBI primer set.

The sequence was collected from a young woman with Graves disease. V gene TRBV20-1 combines with J gene TRBJ1-4; D possibly corresponds to TRBD1 (6 bases). This material consisted of peripheral blood mononuclear cells (PBMCs), taken at new diagnosis, from a patient treated with antithyroid drugs. CDR3 amino acids: CSAQKGGGREKLFF. The CDR3 bases are TGCAGTGCACAGAAAGGGGGTGGAAGAGAAAAACTGTTTTTT.